This T cell receptor (beta chain) was found in a study of shared clonotypes between healthy human individuals. To note about this clone: Other DNA sequences in this specimen translate into the identical CDR3.

Germline assignment: CDR1 LNHNV and CDR2 YYDKDF (reference sequence). The CDR3 spans 14 residues. The V segment lost 3 bases and the J segment 0 bases; nucleotides outside the gene matches: 1. Selected positively for CCR7 and CD45RO-negative, naive CD8 cells excluded terminally differentiated effector memory CD45RA+ cells. Using immunoSEQ multiplex PCR, the repertoire was profiled, and TCRdb retains in-frame clones only, with some absent. Among around 640,000 clones listed, approximately 96% were seen once. The rearrangement links TRBV15 to TRBJ1-1, with 7 nucleotides matching TRBD1. The receptor was derived from a woman aged 25 to 39 in good health. The sequencing sample was made of naive CD8+ T cells sorted from blood. The CDR3 DNA follows: TGTGCCACCAGCAGGACAGGGTTGAACACTGAAGCTTTCTTT. It specifies CATSRTGLNTEAFF.